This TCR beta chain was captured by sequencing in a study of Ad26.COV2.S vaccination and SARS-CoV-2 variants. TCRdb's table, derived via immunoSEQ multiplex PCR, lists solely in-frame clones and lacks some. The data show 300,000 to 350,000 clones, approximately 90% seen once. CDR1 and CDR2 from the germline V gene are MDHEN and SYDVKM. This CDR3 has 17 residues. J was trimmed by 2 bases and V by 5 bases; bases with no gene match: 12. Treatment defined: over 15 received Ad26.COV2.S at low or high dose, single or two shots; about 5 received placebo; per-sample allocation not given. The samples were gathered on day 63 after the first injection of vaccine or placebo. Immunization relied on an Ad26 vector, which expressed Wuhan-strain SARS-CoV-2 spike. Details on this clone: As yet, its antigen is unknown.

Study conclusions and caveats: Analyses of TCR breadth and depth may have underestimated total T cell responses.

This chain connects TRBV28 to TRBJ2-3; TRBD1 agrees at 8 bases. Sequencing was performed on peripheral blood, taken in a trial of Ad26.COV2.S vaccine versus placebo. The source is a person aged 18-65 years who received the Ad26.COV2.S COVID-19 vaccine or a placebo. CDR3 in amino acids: CASSQPTHRGYTDTQYF. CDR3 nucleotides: TGTGCCAGCAGTCAGCCGACCCACAGGGGGTACACAGATACGCAGTATTTT.